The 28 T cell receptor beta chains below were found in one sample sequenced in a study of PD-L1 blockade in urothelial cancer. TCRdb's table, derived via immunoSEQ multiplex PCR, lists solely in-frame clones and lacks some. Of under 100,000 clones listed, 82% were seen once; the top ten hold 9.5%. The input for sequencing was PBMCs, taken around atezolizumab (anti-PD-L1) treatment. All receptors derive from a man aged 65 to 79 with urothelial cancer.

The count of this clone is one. The CDR3 sequence: CASARTGSNYGYTF. In nucleotides, the CDR3 is TGTGCTAGTGCCCGGACAGGGTCAAACTATGGCTACACCTTC. The chain employs TRBV12-5 and TRBJ1-2; 8 bases match TRBD1. From germline, CDR1 is LGHNT and CDR2 FRNRAP. V shed 7 bases, J shed 2 bases, and the junction held 6 bases outside the gene matches. The CDR3 extends over 14 amino acids.

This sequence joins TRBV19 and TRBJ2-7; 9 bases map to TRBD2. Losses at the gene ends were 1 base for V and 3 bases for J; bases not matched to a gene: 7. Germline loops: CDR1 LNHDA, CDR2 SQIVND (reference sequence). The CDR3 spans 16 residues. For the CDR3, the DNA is TGTGCCAGTAGTATAGGCACCGGGACTAGCTTCTACGAGCAGTACTTC. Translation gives CASSIGTGTSFYEQYF.

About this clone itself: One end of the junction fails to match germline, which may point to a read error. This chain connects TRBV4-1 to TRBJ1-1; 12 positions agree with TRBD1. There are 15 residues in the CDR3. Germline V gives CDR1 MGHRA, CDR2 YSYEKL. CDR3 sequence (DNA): TGTGCCAGCAGCCTGGGACAGGGGGCGCTTACTGAAGCTTTCTTT. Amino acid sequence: CASSLGQGALTEAFF.

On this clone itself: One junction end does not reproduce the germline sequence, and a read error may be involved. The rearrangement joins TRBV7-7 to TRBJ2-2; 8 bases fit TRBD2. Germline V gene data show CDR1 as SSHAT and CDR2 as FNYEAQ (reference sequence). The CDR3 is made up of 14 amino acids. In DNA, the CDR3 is TGTGCTAGCAGCCAAAGCGGGAGCTCCGGGGAGCTGTTTTTT. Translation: CASSQSGSSGELFF.

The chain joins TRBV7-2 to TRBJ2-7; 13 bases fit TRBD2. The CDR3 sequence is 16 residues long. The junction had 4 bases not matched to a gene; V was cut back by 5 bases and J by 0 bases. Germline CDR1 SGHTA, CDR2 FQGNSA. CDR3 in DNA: TGTGCCAGCAGCCCGAGGACTAGCGGGAGCTCCTACGAGCAGTACTTC. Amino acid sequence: CASSPRTSGSSYEQYF.

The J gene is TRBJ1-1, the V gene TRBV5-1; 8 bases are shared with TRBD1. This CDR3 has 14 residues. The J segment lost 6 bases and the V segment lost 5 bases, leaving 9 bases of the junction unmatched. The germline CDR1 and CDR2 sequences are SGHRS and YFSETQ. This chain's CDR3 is CASRPGQGISEAFF. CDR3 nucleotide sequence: TGCGCCAGCAGACCAGGACAGGGCATCTCTGAAGCTTTCTTT.

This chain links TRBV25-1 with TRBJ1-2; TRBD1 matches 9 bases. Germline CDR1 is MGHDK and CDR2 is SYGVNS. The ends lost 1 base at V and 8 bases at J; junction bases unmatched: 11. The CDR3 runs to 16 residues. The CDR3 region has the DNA TGTGCCAGCAGTGAATGGGAGGGGACAGGGACCGTCGGCTACACCTTC. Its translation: CASSEWEGTGTVGYTF.

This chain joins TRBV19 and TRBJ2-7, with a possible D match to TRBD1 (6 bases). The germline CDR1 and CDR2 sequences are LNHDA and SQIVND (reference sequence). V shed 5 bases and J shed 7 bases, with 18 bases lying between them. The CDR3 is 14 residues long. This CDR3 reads CASSVRGSRGEQYF. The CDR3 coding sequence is TGTGCCAGTAGTGTACGGGGCAGTAGGGGGGAGCAGTACTTC.

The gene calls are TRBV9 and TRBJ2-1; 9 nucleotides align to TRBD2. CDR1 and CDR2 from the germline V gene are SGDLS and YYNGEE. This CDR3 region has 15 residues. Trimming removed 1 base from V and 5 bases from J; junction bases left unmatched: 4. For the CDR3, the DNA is TGTGCCAGCAGCGTACTAGCGGGGCACCACAATGAGCAGTTCTTC. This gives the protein CASSVLAGHHNEQFF.

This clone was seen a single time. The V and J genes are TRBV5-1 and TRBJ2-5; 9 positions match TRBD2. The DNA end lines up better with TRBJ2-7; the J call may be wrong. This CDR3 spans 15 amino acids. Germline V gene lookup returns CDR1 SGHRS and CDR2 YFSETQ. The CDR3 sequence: CASSLRSGGYYEQYF. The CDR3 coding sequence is TGCGCCAGCAGCCTTCGTAGCGGGGGATACTACGAGCAGTACTTC.

The CDR3 bases are TGTGCCAGCAGCGTGACAGGGGGGAGCACTGAAGCTTTCTTT. Its translation: CASSVTGGSTEAFF. The chain is built from TRBV7-2 and TRBJ1-1; 9 nucleotides agree with TRBD1. Germline-derived CDR1 and CDR2 are SGHTA and FQGNSA. The CDR3 is 14 amino acids. With 5 bases clipped from V and 4 bases from J, the junction kept 5 bases outside the gene matches.

The CDR3, as DNA: TGTGCCAGCAGCACGGGCAGCGGGGGCTACACCTTC. Its protein is CASSTGSGGYTF. The chain employs TRBV7-6 and TRBJ1-2, with D uncertain. This CDR3 has 12 amino acids. V was pared by 5 bases and J by 8 bases, with 12 bases between. From germline, CDR1 is SGHVS and CDR2 FNYEAQ.

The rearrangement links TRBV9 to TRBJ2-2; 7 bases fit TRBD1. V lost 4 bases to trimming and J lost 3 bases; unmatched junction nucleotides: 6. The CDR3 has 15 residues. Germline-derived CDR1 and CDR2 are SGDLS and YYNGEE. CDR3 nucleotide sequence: TGTGCCAGCAGCCCTCAGACAGGGTACACCGGGGAGCTGTTTTTT. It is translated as CASSPQTGYTGELFF.

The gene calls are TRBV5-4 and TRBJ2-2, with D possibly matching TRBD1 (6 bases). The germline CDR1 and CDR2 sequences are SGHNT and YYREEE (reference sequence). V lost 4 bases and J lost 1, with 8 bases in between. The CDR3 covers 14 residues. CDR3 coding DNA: TGTGCCAGCAGCACCAGGGGGAACACCGGGGAGCTGTTTTTT. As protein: CASSTRGNTGELFF.

CDR3 DNA sequence: TGTGCCAGCAGCCAAGATCGGGACAGGGTAATTAATGAGCAGTTCTTC. Its translation: CASSQDRDRVINEQFF. The chain joins TRBV4-2 to TRBJ2-1; 9 bases are shared with TRBD1. V shed 0 bases and J 7 bases; nucleotides not matched to a gene: 7. The CDR3 is 16 residues long. The germline gives CDR1 LGHNA, CDR2 YNFKEQ.

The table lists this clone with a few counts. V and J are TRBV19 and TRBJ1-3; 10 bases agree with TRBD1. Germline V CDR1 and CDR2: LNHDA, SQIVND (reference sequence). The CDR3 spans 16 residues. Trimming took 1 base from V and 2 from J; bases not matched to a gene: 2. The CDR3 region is CASSIGQGATGNTIYF. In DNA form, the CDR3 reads TGTGCCAGTAGTATAGGACAGGGGGCCACTGGAAACACCATATATTTT.

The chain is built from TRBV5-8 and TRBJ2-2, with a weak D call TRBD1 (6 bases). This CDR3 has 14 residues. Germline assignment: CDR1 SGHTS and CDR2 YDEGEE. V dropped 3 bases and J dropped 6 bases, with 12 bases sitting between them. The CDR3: CASSSQTGSGELFF. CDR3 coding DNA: TGTGCCAGCAGCTCCCAGACAGGATCCGGGGAGCTGTTTTTT. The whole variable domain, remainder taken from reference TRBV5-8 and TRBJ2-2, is EAGVTQSPTHLIKTRGQQATLRCSPISGHTSVYWYQQALGLGLQFLLWYDEGEERNRGNFPPRFSGRQFPNYSSELNVNALELEDSALYLCASSSQTGSGELFFGEGSRLTVL.

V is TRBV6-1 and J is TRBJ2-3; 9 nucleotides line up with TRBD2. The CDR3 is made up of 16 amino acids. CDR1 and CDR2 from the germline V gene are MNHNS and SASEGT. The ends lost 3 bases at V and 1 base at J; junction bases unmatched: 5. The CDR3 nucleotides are TGTGCCAGCAGTGACCAGCGGGGGGTGGGCACAGATACGCAGTATTTT. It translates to CASSDQRGVGTDTQYF.

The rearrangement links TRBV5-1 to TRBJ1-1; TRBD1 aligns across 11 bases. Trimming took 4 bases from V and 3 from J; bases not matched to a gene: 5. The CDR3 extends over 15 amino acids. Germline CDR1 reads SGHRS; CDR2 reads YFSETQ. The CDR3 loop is CASSGRDRGDTEAFF. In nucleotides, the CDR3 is TGCGCCAGCAGCGGCCGGGACAGGGGGGACACTGAAGCTTTCTTT.

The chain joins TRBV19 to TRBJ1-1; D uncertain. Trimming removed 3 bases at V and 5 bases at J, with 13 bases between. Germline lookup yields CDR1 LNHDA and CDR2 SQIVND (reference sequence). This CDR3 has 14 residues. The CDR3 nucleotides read TGTGCCAGTAGTATGAGGGAGAGAGATACTGAAGCTTTCTTT. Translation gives CASSMRERDTEAFF.

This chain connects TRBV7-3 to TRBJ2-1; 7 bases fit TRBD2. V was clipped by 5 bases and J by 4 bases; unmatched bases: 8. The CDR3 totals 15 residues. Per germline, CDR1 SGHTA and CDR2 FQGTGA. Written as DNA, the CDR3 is TGTGCCAGCAGCCCGTCTAGCGGAACTTACAATGAGCAGTTCTTC. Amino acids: CASSPSSGTYNEQFF.

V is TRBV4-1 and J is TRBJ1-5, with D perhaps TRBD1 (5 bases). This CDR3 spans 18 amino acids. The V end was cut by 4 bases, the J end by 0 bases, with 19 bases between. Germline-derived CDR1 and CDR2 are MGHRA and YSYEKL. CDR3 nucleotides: TGCGCCAGCAGCCGAGGGGAGGGGTCGGGTTATAGCAATCAGCCCCAGCATTTT. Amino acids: CASSRGEGSGYSNQPQHF.

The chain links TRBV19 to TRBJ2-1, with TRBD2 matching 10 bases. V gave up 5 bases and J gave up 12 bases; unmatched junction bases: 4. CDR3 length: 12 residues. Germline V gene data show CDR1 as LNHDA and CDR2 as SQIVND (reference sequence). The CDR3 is CASSGSSGRQFF. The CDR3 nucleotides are TGTGCCAGTAGTGGATCTAGCGGGAGGCAGTTCTTC.

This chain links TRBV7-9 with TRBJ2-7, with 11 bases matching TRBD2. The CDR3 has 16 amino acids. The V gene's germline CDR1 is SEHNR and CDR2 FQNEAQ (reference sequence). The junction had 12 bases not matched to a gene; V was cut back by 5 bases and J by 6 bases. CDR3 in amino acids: CASSPITSGRASEQYF. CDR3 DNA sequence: TGTGCCAGCAGCCCCATTACTAGCGGGAGAGCTTCCGAGCAGTACTTC.

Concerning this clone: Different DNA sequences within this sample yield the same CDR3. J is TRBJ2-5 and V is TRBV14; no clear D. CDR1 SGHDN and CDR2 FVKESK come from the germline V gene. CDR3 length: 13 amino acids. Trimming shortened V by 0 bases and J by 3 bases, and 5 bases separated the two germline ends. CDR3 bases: TGTGCCAGCAGCCAAGATCTTGAAGAGACCCAGTACTTC. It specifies CASSQDLEETQYF.

The CDR3 region is CAIRGGGDGSTEAFF. Here the CDR3 DNA reads TGTGCCATCAGGGGGGGTGGGGACGGTTCAACTGAAGCTTTCTTT. This chain links TRBV10-3 with TRBJ1-1, with D tentatively TRBD1 (5 bases). V lost 6 bases, J lost 5 bases, and 19 bases lay in between. Germline V lookup: CDR1 ENHRY, CDR2 SYGVKD. This CDR3 is 15 amino acids long.

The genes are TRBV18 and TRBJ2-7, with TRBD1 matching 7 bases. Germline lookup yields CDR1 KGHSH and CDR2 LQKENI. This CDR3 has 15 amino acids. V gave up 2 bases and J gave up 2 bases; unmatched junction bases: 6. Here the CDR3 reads CASSPKGTVTYEQYF. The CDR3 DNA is TGTGCCAGCTCACCAAAGGGGACAGTGACCTACGAGCAGTACTTC.

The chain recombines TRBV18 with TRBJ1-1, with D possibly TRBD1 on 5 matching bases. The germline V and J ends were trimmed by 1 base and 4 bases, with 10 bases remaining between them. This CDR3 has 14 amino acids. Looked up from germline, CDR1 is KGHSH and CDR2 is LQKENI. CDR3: CASSPLSGFTEAFF. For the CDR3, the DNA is TGTGCCAGCTCACCACTTTCAGGGTTCACTGAAGCTTTCTTT.